The T cell receptor (beta chain) under discussion was sequenced for a study of shared clonotypes between healthy human individuals. Sequenced by immunoSEQ multiplex PCR; TCRdb stores in-frame clones only, minus some. The profile covers about 1.5 million clones, with around 98% appearing a single time and around 0.45% taken by the ten largest. Donors were healthy HIV-negative adults without recently reported acute infections or vaccinations. Each donor was a Caucasian adult residing in Nashville, Tennessee. This CDR3 has 16 amino acids. With 4 bases clipped from V and 2 bases from J, the junction kept 10 bases outside the gene matches. Per germline, CDR1 SGHRS and CDR2 YFSETQ.

The V gene is TRBV5-1, the J gene TRBJ2-3, with TRBD1 matching 7 bases. This sequence originates from a young man in good health. The sample taken for sequencing was naive CD4+ T cells sorted from blood. Regarding subset: CD45RA+ positively selected. CDR3 loop: CASSDRATYSTDTQYF. CDR3 DNA: TGCGCCAGCAGCGACAGGGCGACTTACTCCACAGATACGCAGTATTTT.